What follows are 23 T cell receptor beta chains derived from one specimen sequenced in a study of identical twins. TCRdb reprocessed the 5' RACE reads via MiXCR and lists one record per CDR3 protein. The sample lists about 890,000 distinct CDR3 sequences, about 12% occurring once. These data are also associated with another study on yellow fever vaccine responses in identical twins.

Sequenced sample: PBMCs. Source of these receptors: a woman aged 18-30 years in good health.

This CDR3 reads CASSFGLNLGKTQYF. CDR3 nucleotides: TGTGCCAGCAGTTTCGGACTGAACCTGGGAAAGACCCAGTACTTC. The chain carries TRBV6-5 and TRBJ2-5; weak D call: TRBD2 (5 bases). This CDR3 is 15 amino acids long. V was trimmed by 4 bases and J by 6 bases, leaving 18 bases between them. Per germline, CDR1 MNHEY and CDR2 SVGAGI.

In its sample, this clonotype was seen a few times. The J gene is TRBJ2-5, the V gene TRBV7-2, with D perhaps matching TRBD2 (7 bases). CDR1 and CDR2 (germline): SGHTA, FQGNSA. The CDR3 is made up of 14 amino acids. The CDR3 loop reads CVNPRYREGETQYF. The CDR3 bases are TGTGTTAACCCCCGGTACAGGGAGGGGGAGACCCAGTACTTC.

This clonotype has more than one count but fewer than ten. The rearrangement links TRBV7-8 to TRBJ2-4; 7 bases line up with TRBD1. The CDR3 sequence is 15 residues long. The ends lost 1 base at V and 0 bases at J; junction bases unmatched: 0. Germline V gene lookup returns CDR1 SGHVS and CDR2 FQNEAQ. The CDR3 spells CASSLGDRAKNIQYF. CDR3 nucleotides: TGTGCCAGCAGCTTAGGGGACAGAGCCAAAAACATTCAGTACTTC.

This chain joins TRBV12-3 or TRBV12-4 and TRBJ2-5; TRBD2 matches at 8 bases. The CDR3 is made up of 16 amino acids. Trimming removed 1 base from V and 2 bases from J; junction bases left unmatched: 6. CDR3: CASSLGGSGVQETQYF. CDR3 sequence (DNA): TGTGCCAGCAGTTTAGGAGGTAGCGGGGTACAAGAGACCCAGTACTTC.

The table lists this clonotype with a few counts. Compared with germline, one end of the junction differs, possibly owing to a read error. The chain carries TRBV10-3 and TRBJ1-2; no clear D gene. The germline CDR1 and CDR2 sequences are ENHRY and SYGVKD. The CDR3 sequence is 12 residues long. The DNA for the CDR3 is TGTGCCATCAGGGAGTCTCTACATGGCTACACCTTC. This codes for CAIRESLHGYTF.

This clonotype was detected many times. The chain has TRBV12-3 or TRBV12-4 and TRBJ1-5; no firm D call. The CDR3 is made up of 14 amino acids. V was pared by 5 bases and J by 2 bases, with 10 bases between. The CDR3 protein is CASSPSWGNQPQHF. CDR3 DNA sequence: TGTGCCAGCAGTCCCTCATGGGGCAATCAGCCCCAGCATTTT.

The J gene is TRBJ2-3, the V gene TRBV10-1; possible D gene TRBD1, 5 bases. The CDR3 is made up of 19 amino acids. The V and J ends lost 1 base and 4 bases respectively, with 24 bases between them. From germline, CDR1 is WNHNN and CDR2 SYGVQD (reference sequence). CDR3 in DNA: TGCGCCAGCAGTGAGTTCGGATCAGGGAATCTAAGATCGGCAGATACGCAGTATTTT. This translates into CASSEFGSGNLRSADTQYF.

This clonotype was picked up a small number of times. The gene calls are TRBV3-1 and TRBJ2-5; D unclear. In germline, CDR1 is LGHDT, CDR2 YNNKEL (reference sequence). Trimming shortened V by 0 bases and J by 1 base, and 15 bases separated the two germline ends. The CDR3 is made up of 17 amino acids. CDR3 loop: CASSQDKAPGPQETQYF. Written as DNA, the CDR3 is TGTGCCAGCAGCCAAGACAAAGCTCCAGGACCCCAAGAGACCCAGTACTTC.

V usage is TRBV5-6 and J usage is TRBJ1-2, with unresolved D. Per the germline V gene, CDR1 is SGHDT and CDR2 is YYEEEE. V lost 3 bases and J 8 bases, leaving 8 bases between the germline ends. This CDR3 is 11 amino acids long. The CDR3 nucleotides read TGTGCCAGCAGCTCCGTCGAAGGCTACACCTTC. Amino acid sequence: CASSSVEGYTF.

Comments on this clonotype: Because the CDR3 is missing its conserved closing phenylalanine or tryptophan, this is likely a read error. The V call is TRBV12-3 or TRBV12-4, the J call TRBJ1-5, with 7 nucleotides matching TRBD1. The ends lost 6 bases at V and 2 bases at J; junction bases unmatched: 7. CDR3 length: 15 amino acids. CDR3 loop: CASSTDREGNQPQHL. The CDR3 bases are TGTGCCAGCAGCACAGACAGGGAGGGCAATCAGCCCCAGCATCTT.

V gene TRBV28 combines with J gene TRBJ2-7; 8 bases are a match to TRBD2. The germline V gene encodes CDR1 MDHEN and CDR2 SYDVKM. Trimming at V came to 5 bases and at J to 7 bases, leaving 10 bases not matched to a gene. This CDR3 has 14 amino acids. Here the CDR3 DNA reads TGTGCCAGCAGTCCAGCGGGAGCAGCAAGGGAGCAGTACTTC. Translating gives CASSPAGAAREQYF.

This clonotype was found a few times. V gene TRBV7-2 combines with J gene TRBJ1-3; D ambiguous. V shed 2 bases and J shed 0 bases, with 8 bases lying between them. The CDR3 spans 15 residues. Germline V gene sequence: CDR1 SGHTA, CDR2 FQGNSA. CDR3 sequence reads: CASSLSLGSGNTIYF. In nucleotides, the CDR3 is TGTGCCAGCAGCTTAAGTCTCGGCTCTGGAAACACCATATATTTT.

The chain joins TRBV18 to TRBJ2-2, with D possibly TRBD1 on 6 matching bases. The CDR3 runs to 14 residues. Germline V gene lookup returns CDR1 KGHSH and CDR2 LQKENI. V was cut by 1 base and J by 3 bases, with 6 bases left in between. CDR3 sequence (DNA): TGTGCCAGCTCACCACGGACAGACACCGGGGAGCTGTTTTTT. Translating gives CASSPRTDTGELFF.

This clonotype was seen many times. The rearrangement joins TRBV6-5 to TRBJ2-5, with 8 bases fitting TRBD2. The junction had 5 bases not matched to a gene; V was cut back by 4 bases and J by 4 bases. Germline V gene lookup returns CDR1 MNHEY and CDR2 SVGAGI. This CDR3 is built from 14 residues. CDR3 DNA sequence: TGTGCCAGCAGTTCCGGGACTAGTATAGAGACCCAGTACTTC. This codes for CASSSGTSIETQYF.

The chain couples TRBV5-1 to TRBJ2-2, with 7 bases fitting TRBD1. Germline loops: CDR1 SGHRS, CDR2 YFSETQ. Losses at the gene ends were 0 bases for V and 4 bases for J; bases not matched to a gene: 6. The CDR3 length is 16 residues. The CDR3 protein is CASSLDRDSRTGELFF. The CDR3, as DNA: TGCGCCAGCAGCTTGGACCGGGACAGTCGCACCGGGGAGCTGTTTTTT. Complete variable domain (other parts from reference TRBV5-1 and TRBJ2-2): KAGVTQTPRYLIKTRGQQVTLSCSPISGHRSVSWYQQTPGQGLQFLFEYFSETQRNKGNFPGRFSGRQFSNSRSEMNVSTLELGDSALYLCASSLDRDSRTGELFFGEGSRLTVL.

DNA for the CDR3: TGCGCCAGCACCGACACCTCTGGAAACACCATATATTTT. Its translation: CASTDTSGNTIYF. J is TRBJ1-3 and V is TRBV5-1; D unclear. Deletions cut 6 bases from V and 0 bases from J, with 7 bases between. The length of the CDR3 is 13 residues. Germline V gene data show CDR1 as SGHRS and CDR2 as YFSETQ.

This clonotype was seen a few times. The chain is built from TRBV9 and TRBJ2-7, with D perhaps TRBD2 (5 bases). Germline CDR1 is SGDLS and CDR2 is YYNGEE. Trimming removed 0 bases from V and 7 bases from J, with 23 bases in between. The CDR3 runs 17 residues. CDR3 sequence reads: CASSVASCGSGCGEQYF. The CDR3 nucleotides read TGTGCCAGCAGCGTAGCCTCGTGTGGATCCGGGTGCGGGGAGCAGTACTTC.

Only a few counts were recorded for this clonotype. The V call is TRBV21-1, the J call TRBJ1-4; TRBD1 reflects the table's D call only, with no check against the DNA. TRBV21-1 is an annotated pseudogene. This CDR3 has 15 amino acids. CDR3 coding DNA: TGTGCCAGCAGCAAAGTCTCGGGGGATCATGAAAAACTGTTTTTT. Protein sequence: CASSKVSGDHEKLFF.

Only a few counts were recorded for this clonotype. The DNA of the CDR3 is TGTGCCAGCAGCCAAGATTCTAGAGCTGGACAAGAGACCCAGTACTTC. Translating it yields CASSQDSRAGQETQYF. The chain recombines TRBV3-1 with TRBJ2-5, with unresolved D. The germline V and J ends were trimmed by 0 bases and 2 bases, with 13 bases remaining between them. From germline, CDR1 is LGHDT and CDR2 YNNKEL (reference sequence). The CDR3 consists of 16 residues.

This clonotype came up a few times. This chain uses TRBV2 with TRBJ2-3; D is tentatively TRBD1 or TRBD2 (5 bases each). V was clipped by 7 bases and J by 4 bases, with 6 bases between them. The CDR3 totals 11 residues. From germline, CDR1 is SNHLY and CDR2 FYNNEI. Written as DNA, the CDR3 is TGTGCCAGCATGGGGGCAGATACGCAGTATTTT. This gives the protein CASMGADTQYF.

This chain links TRBV5-5 with TRBJ2-1; D tentatively reads TRBD1 or TRBD2 (5 bases each). CDR1 is SGHKS and CDR2 is YYEKEE in the germline V gene (reference sequence). This CDR3 is 14 amino acids long. Trimming took off 3 bases at V and 5 bases at J, with 12 bases between the two ends. The CDR3 region has the DNA TGTGCCAGCAGCTGGGGGACGGTTAACAATGAGCAGTTCTTC. Amino acid sequence: CASSWGTVNNEQFF. The full variable domain, in which reference TRBV5-5 and TRBJ2-1 provide the parts outside the CDR3, is DAGVTQSPTHLIKTRGQQVTLRCSPISGHKSVSWYQQVLGQGPQFIFQYYEKEERGRGNFPDRFSARQFPNYSSELNVNALLLGDSALYLCASSWGTVNNEQFFGPGTRLTVL.

This clonotype has only a few counts. The chain has TRBV6-5 and TRBJ2-1; tentatively, D is TRBD1 or TRBD2 (5 bases each). The germline V gene has CDR1 MNHEY and CDR2 SVGAGI. The CDR3 consists of 15 residues. V was shortened by 1 base and J by 7 bases, with 14 bases between the two germline ends. CDR3 protein: CASSYLDSAGNEQFF. The CDR3 coding sequence is TGTGCCAGCAGTTACTTGGACTCCGCAGGGAATGAGCAGTTCTTC.

The chain employs TRBV11-2 and TRBJ2-5, with a tentative D call TRBD1 (6 bases). Germline V gives CDR1 SGHAT, CDR2 FQNNGV. V was clipped by 8 bases and J by 2 bases, with 12 bases between them. The CDR3 length is 13 residues. The CDR3 region is CASATGIQETQYF. CDR3 DNA sequence: TGTGCCAGCGCCACAGGGATACAAGAGACCCAGTACTTC.